This section outlines one T cell receptor beta chain sequence together with its context. Per the original data handling: By means of reference gene primer amplification, nucleated cell counts were estimated. Using immunoSEQ multiplex PCR, the repertoire was profiled, and TCRdb retains in-frame clones only, with some absent. V, J and clone size are taken as reported in that table, and D and trimming were inferred from the DNA itself. The sample lists around 200,000 clones, roughly nine tenths occurring once. The CDR3 contains 15 residues. Germline assignment: CDR1 SGHVS and CDR2 FQNEAQ. V was clipped by 1 base and J by 2 bases, with 11 bases between them. The sample is drawn from a study of blood T cell repertoires in COVID-19. Study in general: Sites in the United States, Italy and Spain provided acute and convalescent COVID-19 samples. PBMCs, B-cell-depleted T cells, or T cells were the source of the cDNA or gDNA that made up the material.

Sequenced material: peripheral blood. The TCR originated in a woman between 18 and 29 years old who had recovered from COVID-19. The J gene is TRBJ1-2, the V gene TRBV7-8; D is possibly TRBD1 (6 bases). The CDR3 here is CASSLENTGNYGYTF. CDR3 bases: TGTGCCAGCAGCTTAGAGAATACAGGGAACTATGGCTACACCTTC. Combining the CDR3 with reference TRBV7-8 and TRBJ1-2 gives the whole variable domain GAGVSQSPRYKVAKRGQDVALRCDPISGHVSLFWYQQALGQGPEFLTYFQNEAQLDKSGLPSDRFFAERPEGSVSTLKIQRTQQEDSAVYLCASSLENTGNYGYTFGSGTRLTVV.